This T cell receptor beta chain is from a study of T cell changes during pregnancy in multiple sclerosis. Profiling relied on immunoSEQ multiplex PCR, and the TCRdb table lists in-frame clones only, not all of them. The sample has approximately 99,000 clones, over 85% seen once. Looked up from germline, CDR1 is SGHRS and CDR2 is YFSETQ. V dropped 0 bases and J dropped 4 bases, with 10 bases sitting between them. CDR3 size: 14 residues. This sequence was found in a female donor with multiple sclerosis, enrolled in a pregnancy study. The chain is built from TRBV5-1 and TRBJ1-1; TRBD1 is a possible D gene (5 bases). The sequencing here drew on peripheral blood, taken after pregnancy. Here the CDR3 reads CASSLGQGSTEAFF. CDR3 bases: TGCGCCAGCAGCTTGGGCCAGGGATCCACTGAAGCTTTCTTT.